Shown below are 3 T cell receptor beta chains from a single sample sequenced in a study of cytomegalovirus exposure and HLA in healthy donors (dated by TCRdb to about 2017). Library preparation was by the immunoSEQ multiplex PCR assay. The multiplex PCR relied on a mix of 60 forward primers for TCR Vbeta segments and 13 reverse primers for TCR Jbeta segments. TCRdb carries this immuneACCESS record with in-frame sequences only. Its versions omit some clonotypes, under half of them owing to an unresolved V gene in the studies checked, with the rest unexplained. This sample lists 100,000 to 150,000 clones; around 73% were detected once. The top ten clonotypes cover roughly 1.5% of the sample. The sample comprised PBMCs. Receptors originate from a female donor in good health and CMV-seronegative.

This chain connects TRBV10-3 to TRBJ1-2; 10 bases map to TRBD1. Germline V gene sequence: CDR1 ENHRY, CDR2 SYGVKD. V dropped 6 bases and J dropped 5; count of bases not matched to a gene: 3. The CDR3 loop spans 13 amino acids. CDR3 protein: CAISGQGEYGYTF. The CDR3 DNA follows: TGTGCCATCAGCGGACAGGGGGAATATGGCTACACCTTC.

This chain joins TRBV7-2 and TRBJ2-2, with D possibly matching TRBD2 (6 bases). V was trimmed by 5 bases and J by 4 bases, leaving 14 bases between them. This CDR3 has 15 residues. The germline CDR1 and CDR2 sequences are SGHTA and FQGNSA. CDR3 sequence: CASSPALAFTGELFF. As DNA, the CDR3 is TGTGCCAGCAGCCCAGCACTAGCTTTCACCGGGGAGCTGTTTTTT.

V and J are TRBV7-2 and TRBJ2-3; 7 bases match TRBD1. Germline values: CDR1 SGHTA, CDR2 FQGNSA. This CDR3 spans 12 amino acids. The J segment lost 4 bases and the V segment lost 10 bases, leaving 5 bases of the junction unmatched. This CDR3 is CATRQGSDTQYF. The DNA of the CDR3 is TGTGCCACCCGACAGGGTTCAGATACGCAGTATTTT. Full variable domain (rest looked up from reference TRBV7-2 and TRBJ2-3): GAGVSQSPSNKVTEKGKDVELRCDPISGHTALYWYRQSLGQGLEFLIYFQGNSAPDKSGLPSDRFSAERTGGSVSTLTIQRTQQEDSAVYLCATRQGSDTQYFGPGTRLTVL.